Listed below are T cell receptor beta chains from one sample, sequenced in a study of T cell responses to AZD1222 COVID-19 vaccine. Repertoires were generated with immunoSEQ multiplex PCR, while TCRdb's copy carries only in-frame clones and drops some. Altogether about 120,000 clones are present, 70% to 90% being singletons, with the ten largest covering roughly 2.4%. Sequencing was performed on peripheral blood, taken on day 0 of AZD1222 vaccination. These receptors originate from an adult in good health. CDR3s include the opening cysteine and the closing phenylalanine or tryptophan. D genes are given only for firm matches. Where a row states a size, it is once, few, many or the class of an expanded clone; other rows omit it.

j_call v_call clone_size d_call cdr3_nt cdr3_aa
TRBJ2-3 TRBV7-6 - TRBD1 TGTGCCAGCAGCTTAAAACCACAGGGGACAGATACGCAGTATTTT CASSLKPQGTDTQYF
TRBJ1-1 TRBV14 - - TGTGCCAGCAGCCAAAGGGTGGCCAGGTGGAACACTGAAGCTTTCTTT CASSQRVARWNTEAFF
TRBJ2-2 TRBV21-1 - - TGTGCCAGCAAACAGGGGGGCACCGGGGAGCTGTTTTTT CASKQGGTGELFF
TRBJ1-1 TRBV9 - - TGTGCCAGCAGCGTAGATGAGGTAATCACTGAAGCTTTCTTT CASSVDEVITEAFF
TRBJ1-6 TRBV12-3/TRBV12-4 - - TGTGCCAGCAGTTTGTTAGGCGGCCCCCTCCACTTT CASSLLGGPLHF
TRBJ2-1 TRBV9 - - TGTGCCAGCAGCGTAGGCGGGAACCGCAATGAGCAGTTCTTC CASSVGGNRNEQFF
TRBJ2-1 TRBV27 - TRBD2 TGTGCCAGCAGTTTCCTACGGACTAGCGGGGGCAATGAGCAGTTCTTC CASSFLRTSGGNEQFF
TRBJ2-1 TRBV6-5 - TRBD2 TGTGCCAGCACCACCAGAGCGGGAGGGCCTAATGAGCAGTTCTTC CASTTRAGGPNEQFF
TRBJ1-1 TRBV11-1 once - TGTGCCAGCAGAACCAGGGAAGCCGCTGAAGCTTTCTTT CASRTREAAEAFF
TRBJ1-1 TRBV28 - - TGTGCCAGCAGTTTATTGGGGCAAGGGACTGAAGCTTTCTTT CASSLLGQGTEAFF
TRBJ1-6 TRBV10-3 - TRBD1 TGTGCCATCAGCGACAGGGGTCATAATTCACCCCTCCACTTT CAISDRGHNSPLHF
TRBJ2-7 TRBV7-9 once TRBD2 TGTGCCAGCAGCTTGGGACTAGCGGGAGGGCCGATCTCCTACGAGCAGTACTTC CASSLGLAGGPISYEQYF
TRBJ1-5 TRBV5-1 - - TGCGCCAGCATTCACCGGAGGGAGGGCGGAAATCAGCCCCAGCATTTT CASIHRREGGNQPQHF
TRBJ2-5 TRBV3-1/TRBV3-2 - TRBD2 TGTGCCAGCAGCCATCGCGGGAGAAGTCAAGAGACCCAGTACTTC CASSHRGRSQETQYF
TRBJ1-3 TRBV6-5 few - TGTGCCAGCACACGGGGGGCCTCTGGAAACACCATATATTTT CASTRGASGNTIYF
TRBJ2-2 TRBV2 - TRBD2 TGTGCCAGCAGGACTAGCGGGGGGAACACCGGGGAGCTGTTTTTT CASRTSGGNTGELFF